These 7 T cell receptor beta chains originate from one sample sequenced in a study of T cell responses to AZD1222 COVID-19 vaccine. The assay was immunoSEQ multiplex PCR, and TCRdb's table has in-frame clones only and misses some. The sample shows fewer than 120,000 clones, about 87% of them seen only once. The source material was peripheral blood, sampled 28 days after the second AZD1222 dose. These receptors all come from an adult who received the AZD1222 COVID-19 vaccine.

This rearrangement joins TRBV6-5 to TRBJ1-2; no reliable D call. CDR3 length: 14 residues. Germline CDR1 reads MNHEY; CDR2 reads SVGAGI. V was pared by 6 bases and J by 6 bases, with 17 bases between. The CDR3 DNA reads as TGTGCCAGCAGCGCCCGGTCGGGAGTTGATGGCTACACCTTC. Translation gives CASSARSGVDGYTF.

The chain has TRBV28 and TRBJ1-1, with D unclear. Germline V lookup: CDR1 MDHEN, CDR2 SYDVKM. This CDR3 has 15 residues. Trimming removed 7 bases at V and 6 bases at J, with 21 bases between. CDR3 bases: TGTGCCAGCACCGAAGGAGGCGACGGACGGCCTGAAGCTTTCTTT. Its protein is CASTEGGDGRPEAFF. Variable domain in full (rest from reference TRBV28 and TRBJ1-1): DVKVTQSSRYLVKRTGEKVFLECVQDMDHENMFWYRQDPGLGLRLIYFSYDVKMKEKGDIPEGYSVSREKKERFSLILESASTNQTSMYLCASTEGGDGRPEAFFGQGTRLTVV.

CDR3 amino acids: CASSQITADTQYF. Written as DNA, the CDR3 is TGCGCCAGCAGCCAGATCACTGCAGATACGCAGTATTTT. This sequence joins TRBV5-1 and TRBJ2-3; D is undetermined. Trimming removed 4 bases from V and 4 bases from J, with 10 bases in between. Germline V CDR1 and CDR2: SGHRS, YFSETQ. There are 13 residues in the CDR3.

CDR3 nucleotide sequence: TGTGCCAGCAGTTACTCGACGGGGGGCGCTAACACTGAAGCTTTCTTT. It yields the protein CASSYSTGGANTEAFF. This chain uses TRBV6-5 with TRBJ1-1; maybe TRBD1 (6 bases). V was trimmed by 0 bases and J by 2 bases, leaving 13 bases between them. The length of the CDR3 is 16 residues. The germline V gene has CDR1 MNHEY and CDR2 SVGAGI.

The chain carries TRBV18 and TRBJ1-2, with 8 bases aligning to TRBD1. This CDR3 spans 14 amino acids. CDR1 and CDR2 from the germline V gene are KGHSH and LQKENI. V gave up 6 bases and J gave up 4 bases; unmatched junction bases: 7. The CDR3 reads CASSETGASYGYTF. The CDR3 DNA reads as TGTGCCAGCTCGGAGACAGGGGCCTCCTATGGCTACACCTTC.

The rearrangement uses TRBV3-1 (or the pseudogene TRBV3-2) and TRBJ2-1, with a weak D call TRBD1 (5 bases). From germline, CDR1 is LGHDT and CDR2 YNNKEL (reference sequence). The CDR3 runs 15 residues. The germline V and J ends were trimmed by 1 base and 7 bases, with 14 bases remaining between them. CDR3 DNA: TGTGCCAGCAGCCAAGTGGCACCCCCAGGGAATGAGCAGTTCTTC. It codes for CASSQVAPPGNEQFF.

The chain combines TRBV27 with TRBJ1-2; perhaps TRBD1 as D (6 bases). Trimming stripped 4 bases from V and 11 bases from J, with 8 bases between. Germline loops: CDR1 MNHEY, CDR2 SMNVEV (reference sequence). The CDR3 runs 10 residues. The CDR3, as DNA: TGTGCCAGCAGTTCGACAGGTTACACCTTC. Its translation: CASSSTGYTF.